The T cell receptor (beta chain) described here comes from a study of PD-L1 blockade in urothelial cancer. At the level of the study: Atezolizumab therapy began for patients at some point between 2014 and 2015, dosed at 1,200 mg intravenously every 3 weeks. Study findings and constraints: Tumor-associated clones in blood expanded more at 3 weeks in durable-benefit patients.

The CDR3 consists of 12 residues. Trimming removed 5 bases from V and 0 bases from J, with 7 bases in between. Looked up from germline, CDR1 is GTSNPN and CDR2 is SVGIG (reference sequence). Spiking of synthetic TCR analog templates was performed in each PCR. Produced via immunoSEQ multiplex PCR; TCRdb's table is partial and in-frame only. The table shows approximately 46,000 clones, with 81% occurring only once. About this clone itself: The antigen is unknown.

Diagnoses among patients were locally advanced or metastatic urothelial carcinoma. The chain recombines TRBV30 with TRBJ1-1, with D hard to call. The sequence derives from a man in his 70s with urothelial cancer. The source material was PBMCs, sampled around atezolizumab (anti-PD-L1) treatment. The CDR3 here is CAWGSMNTEAFF. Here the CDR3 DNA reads TGTGCCTGGGGGAGCATGAACACTGAAGCTTTCTTT.